The T cell receptor (beta chain) under discussion was sequenced for a study of shared clonotypes between healthy human individuals. Every unsorted PBMC PCR replicate was loaded with 250 to 300 ng DNA, approximately 29,000 T cell genomes. Spread over ten immunoSEQ deep assay plates, unsorted PBMC DNA underwent sequencing. Measured with immunoSEQ multiplex PCR; TCRdb has only the in-frame clones, and not every one. The table records about 490,000 clones, almost 80% of them present only once. Losses at the gene ends were 3 bases for V and 7 bases for J; bases not matched to a gene: 4. The CDR3 has 14 amino acids. In germline, CDR1 is SGHTA, CDR2 FQGNSA.

The rearrangement links TRBV7-2 to TRBJ2-4; 9 bases agree with TRBD2. The receptor was derived from a woman in her thirties or forties in good health. Some clones in this sample may be carry-over from other donors' samples. Sequencing input: PBMCs. CDR3 nucleotides: TGTGCCAGCAGCTTTGGCGGGAGGGGGAACATTCAGTACTTC. This gives the protein CASSFGGRGNIQYF.